The 32 T cell receptor beta chains listed next were all sequenced from one sample in a study of blood T cells in healthy people across ages. A second PCR, run for roughly 7 to 11 cycles, used a sample-barcoded 5' primer plus a J-beta primer mix. Via MiXCR, TCRdb re-called the 5' RACE reads, giving one row per CDR3 protein. The data show hundreds of thousands of distinct CDR3 sequences, with more than 55% seen just once and roughly 24% held by the top ten. Sample: blood. These TCRs come from a middle-aged man in good health.

This rearrangement joins TRBV7-9 to TRBJ2-3, with 10 bases identical to TRBD1. This CDR3 region has 16 residues. Germline V gene data show CDR1 as SEHNR and CDR2 as FQNEAQ (reference sequence). After removal of 1 base from V and 2 bases from J, the junction contained 3 bases not matched to a gene. The CDR3 DNA follows: TGTGCCAGCAGCTTAGTGACAGGGGGCCACACAGATACGCAGTATTTT. Protein: CASSLVTGGHTDTQYF.

This chain uses TRBV20-1 with TRBJ2-3, with 7 nucleotides matching TRBD2. This CDR3 comprises 17 residues. V lost 0 bases and J lost 6; bases outside the gene matches: 15. Looked up from germline, CDR1 is DFQATT and CDR2 is SNEGSKA (reference sequence). The CDR3 loop is CSARDPLSSGVMDTQYF. The CDR3 coding sequence is TGCAGTGCTAGAGATCCCCTATCAAGCGGGGTGATGGATACGCAGTATTTT.

In its sample, this clonotype was seen once. A much larger clone lies one base from this, so it may be a read error. The chain links TRBV7-2 to TRBJ2-5; D tentatively reads TRBD1 or TRBD2 (5 bases each). The germline CDR1 and CDR2 sequences are SGHTA and FQGNSA. This CDR3 is 13 amino acids long. Trimming stripped 3 bases from V and 12 bases from J, with 17 bases between. The CDR3 DNA sequence: TGTGCCAGCAGCTTGACGTTTGGGGACCCCGAGTACTTC. Its translation: CASSLTFGDPEYF.

This clonotype turned up a few times. This chain uses TRBV5-1 with TRBJ2-6; D is perhaps TRBD2 (5 bases). In germline, CDR1 is SGHRS, CDR2 YFSETQ. The CDR3 runs 15 residues. Trimming removed 6 bases at V and 2 bases at J, with 12 bases between. DNA for the CDR3: TGCGCCAGCACCGCGGAGGCTACTGGGGCCAACGTCCTGACTTTC. It encodes CASTAEATGANVLTF. Full variable domain (outside the CDR3, taken from reference TRBV5-1 and TRBJ2-6): KAGVTQTPRYLIKTRGQQVTLSCSPISGHRSVSWYQQTPGQGLQFLFEYFSETQRNKGNFPGRFSGRQFSNSRSEMNVSTLELGDSALYLCASTAEATGANVLTFGAGSRLTVL.

This chain joins TRBV2 and TRBJ2-1; 8 nucleotides line up with TRBD1. The CDR3 is 15 amino acids. J gave up 1 base and V 11 bases, and 10 bases lay outside the gene matches. Germline CDR1 reads SNHLY; CDR2 reads FYNNEI. DNA of the CDR3: TGTGCCTCCCACCTGGACAGGGCTTCCTACAATGAGCAGTTCTTC. Translation gives CASHLDRASYNEQFF.

The rearrangement uses TRBV29-1 and TRBJ2-1; 14 bases are a match to TRBD2. There are 15 residues in the CDR3. Trimming at V came to 6 bases and at J to 5 bases, leaving 6 bases not matched to a gene. Germline V gene lookup returns CDR1 SQVTM and CDR2 ANQGSEA. The CDR3 sequence is CSVGTSGGQHNEQFF. As DNA, the CDR3 is TGCAGCGTCGGGACTAGCGGGGGACAACACAATGAGCAGTTCTTC.

This chain uses TRBV10-3 with TRBJ2-3; the match to TRBD2 covers 12 bases. The CDR3 has 17 residues. With 8 bases clipped from V and 2 bases from J, the junction kept 11 bases outside the gene matches. Per the germline V gene, CDR1 is ENHRY and CDR2 is SYGVKD. CDR3 amino acids: CAILAGRTSGDTDTQYF. DNA of the CDR3: TGTGCCATCCTTGCGGGCCGGACTAGCGGGGACACAGATACGCAGTATTTT.

The J gene is TRBJ2-7, the V gene TRBV18, with 7 bases matching TRBD1. After removal of 8 bases from V and 0 bases from J, the junction contained 7 bases not matched to a gene. This CDR3 contains 14 residues. Looked up from germline, CDR1 is KGHSH and CDR2 is LQKENI. CDR3 sequence (DNA): TGTGCCAGCCGGTTCGACAGGGCCTCCTACGAGCAGTACTTC. It specifies CASRFDRASYEQYF.

V usage is TRBV21-1 and J usage is TRBJ2-6; the table assigns TRBD2, which was not confirmed against the DNA. TRBV21-1 is a known pseudogene. The CDR3 consists of 17 residues. This CDR3 is CASSKGLSMWRANVLTF. The CDR3 region has the DNA TGTGCCAGCAGCAAGGGACTGTCAATGTGGCGGGCCAACGTCCTGACTTTC.

The chain carries TRBV7-9 and TRBJ2-4; the match to TRBD1 covers 9 bases. The DNA end favors TRBJ2-7, so the J call may be wrong. Looked up from germline, CDR1 is SEHNR and CDR2 is FQNEAQ (reference sequence). CDR3 length equals 14 residues. As DNA, the CDR3 is TGTGCCAGCAGCACGGACAGGGGATCAAACGAGCAGTACTTC. This sequence encodes CASSTDRGSNEQYF.

The rearrangement uses TRBV6-1 and TRBJ2-2; 10 nucleotides align to TRBD1. CDR3 size: 17 residues. With V trimmed by 5 bases and J by 5 bases, 11 bases remained unmatched. CDR1 is MNHNS and CDR2 is SASEGT in the germline V gene. The CDR3 nucleotides read TGTGCCAGCAGTCTAATTGGACAGGGGGTTGAGACCGGGGAGCTGTTTTTT. Encoded protein: CASSLIGQGVETGELFF.

Concerning this clonotype: This could be a read error, since a much larger clone is one nucleotide away. The DNA is omitted, as the CDR3 cannot be located on it reliably, and the CDR3 follows TCRdb's listing. This chain connects TRBV29-1 to TRBJ2-1. Germline V lookup: CDR1 SQVTM, CDR2 ANQGSEA. The length of the CDR3 is 14 amino acids, counting both ends. The CDR3 loop is CSVGLGSSYNERFF.

The V gene is TRBV5-6, the J gene TRBJ2-5; 11 bases line up with TRBD1. The CDR3 is 15 residues long. CDR1 is SGHDT and CDR2 is YYEEEE in the germline V gene. V was clipped by 2 bases and J by 2 bases; unmatched bases: 2. The CDR3 protein is CASSFGDRGQETQYF. The CDR3 DNA follows: TGTGCCAGCAGCTTTGGGGACAGGGGGCAAGAGACCCAGTACTTC.

The chain carries TRBV6-1 and TRBJ1-2; D is perhaps TRBD1 (5 bases). The CDR3 runs to 13 residues. In germline, CDR1 is MNHNS, CDR2 SASEGT. The V end was cut by 7 bases, the J end by 6 bases, with 15 bases between. The CDR3 DNA follows: TGTGCCAGCACCCTGTGGAAAGGGGATGGCTACACCTTC. It encodes CASTLWKGDGYTF.

The chain employs TRBV7-9 and TRBJ2-5; D possibly matches TRBD1 or TRBD2 (5 bases each). This CDR3 spans 14 amino acids. Germline V lookup: CDR1 SEHNR, CDR2 FQNEAQ (reference sequence). With 7 bases removed from V and 5 bases from J, the gap between germline ends came to 17 bases. CDR3 bases: TGTGCCAGCACGAGACCGGGGCTTATGGAGACCCAGTACTTC. Residues: CASTRPGLMETQYF.

This chain links TRBV11-2 with TRBJ2-4, with D possibly being TRBD1 (5 bases). The J call is uncertain, as TRBJ2-7 better fits the DNA end. The germline gives CDR1 SGHAT, CDR2 FQNNGV. The CDR3 is made up of 13 amino acids. This CDR3 reads CASSLSTDLEQYF. The CDR3 DNA reads TGTGCCAGCAGCTTATCGACAGACCTCGAGCAGTACTTC.

This clonotype came up once. The gene calls are TRBV6-6 and TRBJ1-5, with a tentative D call TRBD1 (6 bases). Germline V CDR1 and CDR2: MNHNY, SVGAGI (reference sequence). This CDR3 contains 15 residues. V lost 8 bases to trimming and J lost 0 bases, with 14 bases between them. The CDR3 bases are TGTGCCAGCGGGGGGCCTAATAATAGCAATCAGCCCCAGCATTTT. It encodes CASGGPNNSNQPQHF.

V is TRBV28 and J is TRBJ2-7; D gene uncertain. With 3 bases removed from V and 0 bases from J, the gap between germline ends came to 9 bases. The CDR3 totals 14 residues. CDR1 and CDR2 (germline): MDHEN, SYDVKM. The CDR3 sequence: CASSLSAGSYEQYF. The DNA of the CDR3 is TGTGCCAGCAGTTTGTCGGCAGGCTCCTACGAGCAGTACTTC.

This sequence joins TRBV6-5 and TRBJ2-7; D tentatively fits TRBD1 or TRBD2 (5 bases each). The CDR3 is made up of 14 amino acids. The germline CDR1 and CDR2 sequences are MNHEY and SVGAGI. V dropped 6 bases and J dropped 7 bases, with 19 bases sitting between them. In DNA, the CDR3 is TGTGCCAGCAGGAGGGACGAGGGGCCGCGGGAGCAGTACTTC. This sequence encodes CASRRDEGPREQYF.

The rearrangement uses TRBV5-1 and TRBJ2-7; D is possibly TRBD2 (5 bases). Germline V gene sequence: CDR1 SGHRS, CDR2 YFSETQ. Trimming took off 4 bases at V and 2 bases at J, with 16 bases between the two ends. This CDR3 spans 15 amino acids. In DNA, the CDR3 is TGCGCCAGCAGCCAAAGGGAGTCACACACCTACGAGCAGTACTTC. Amino acids: CASSQRESHTYEQYF.

This sequence joins TRBV12-3 or TRBV12-4 and TRBJ1-4; a weak D match, TRBD1 (5 bases). V lost 5 bases to trimming and J lost 8 bases, with 15 bases between them. This CDR3 has 14 residues. The CDR3 sequence is CASSRRDRLEKLFF. CDR3 in DNA: TGTGCCAGCAGTCGAAGGGACCGATTGGAAAAACTGTTTTTT.

The V call is TRBV2, the J call TRBJ2-3; the D gene is possibly TRBD2 (5 bases). The V gene's germline CDR1 is SNHLY and CDR2 FYNNEI. The V end was cut by 8 bases, the J end by 5 bases, with 14 bases between. The CDR3 has 13 amino acids. CDR3 nucleotide sequence: TGTGCCAGCGAAAGACGACGGGGAGATACGCAGTATTTT. Translating it yields CASERRRGDTQYF.

A few counts support this clonotype. CDR3: CSGTTSGVGDEQFF. DNA for the CDR3: TGCAGCGGCACGACTAGCGGGGTGGGCGATGAGCAGTTCTTC. V usage is TRBV29-1 and J usage is TRBJ2-1; 11 bases align to TRBD2. J was trimmed by 8 bases and V by 7 bases; bases with no gene match: 10. The germline V gene encodes CDR1 SQVTM and CDR2 ANQGSEA. CDR3 length equals 14 residues.

The table lists this clonotype with a few counts. V is TRBV4-2 and J is TRBJ2-3; 9 positions match TRBD2. V was clipped by 0 bases and J by 5 bases; unmatched bases: 6. Germline values: CDR1 LGHNA, CDR2 YNFKEQ. The CDR3 sequence is 16 residues long. CDR3 sequence: CASSQEGGGAGDTQYF. CDR3 bases: TGTGCCAGCAGCCAAGAAGGCGGGGGGGCAGGAGATACGCAGTATTTT.

Note on this clonotype: As the CDR3 is not closed by the conserved phenylalanine or tryptophan, this likely results from a read error. The chain recombines TRBV19 with TRBJ2-7, with D tentatively TRBD2 (6 bases). The CDR3 runs to 15 residues. Germline V gives CDR1 LNHDA, CDR2 SQIVND (reference sequence). V was pared by 9 bases and J by 4 bases, with 22 bases between. CDR3 bases: TGTGCCAGCCAGCGGACTGGCGGGACTCAATACGAGCAGTACTAC. As protein: CASQRTGGTQYEQYY.

The chain has TRBV5-1 and TRBJ1-1; D is perhaps TRBD1 (5 bases). This CDR3 is built from 17 residues. The germline V and J ends were trimmed by 0 bases and 1 base, with 16 bases remaining between them. Germline-derived CDR1 and CDR2 are SGHRS and YFSETQ. CDR3 protein: CASSLEGLGVANTEAFF. In DNA form, the CDR3 reads TGCGCCAGCAGCTTGGAAGGGTTGGGGGTTGCGAACACTGAAGCTTTCTTT.

This clonotype was counted a few times. V and J are TRBV4-3 and TRBJ1-6, with D hard to call. Germline CDR1 and CDR2: LGHNA and YSLEER. The CDR3 has 15 amino acids. V gave up 0 bases and J gave up 9 bases, with 12 bases separating them. The CDR3 loop is CASSQDYPIGSPLHF. The CDR3 nucleotides read TGCGCCAGCAGCCAAGATTACCCCATAGGTTCACCCCTCCACTTT.

This clonotype was seen a few times. This sequence joins TRBV29-1 and TRBJ1-4, with D possibly being TRBD1 (5 bases). Germline CDR1 and CDR2: SQVTM and ANQGSEA. CDR3 length: 13 residues. V was cut by 3 bases and J by 5 bases, with 10 bases left in between. The CDR3 spells CSVDGTLNEKLFF. In nucleotides, the CDR3 is TGCAGCGTTGATGGGACCCTAAATGAAAAACTGTTTTTT.

In its sample, this clonotype was seen a few times. The CDR3 protein is CASTQAGAARTDTQYF. DNA of the CDR3: TGTGCCAGCACCCAAGCTGGGGCGGCGCGCACAGATACGCAGTATTTT. J is TRBJ2-3 and V is TRBV18, with D perhaps matching TRBD1 (5 bases). Germline V lookup: CDR1 KGHSH, CDR2 LQKENI. V dropped 8 bases and J dropped 1 base, with 19 bases sitting between them. The CDR3 totals 16 residues. Combining the CDR3 with reference TRBV18 and TRBJ2-3 gives the whole variable domain NAGVMQNPRHLVRRRGQEARLRCSPMKGHSHVYWYRQLPEEGLKFMVYLQKENIIDESGMPKERFSAEFPKEGPSILRIQQVVRGDSAAYFCASTQAGAARTDTQYFGPGTRLTVL.

The rearrangement links TRBV15 to TRBJ2-3; 8 bases match TRBD1. This CDR3 is 16 amino acids long. Unmatched junction bases numbered 4, after V lost 0 bases and J lost 2 bases. Germline CDR1 LNHNV, CDR2 YYDKDF (reference sequence). CDR3 loop: CATSRDGQGYTDTQYF. CDR3 DNA: TGTGCCACCAGCAGAGACGGACAGGGCTACACAGATACGCAGTATTTT.

This CDR3 reads CATLALAGHYEQYF. CDR3 DNA: TGTGCCACCCTTGCCCTGGCGGGACACTACGAGCAGTACTTC. V gene TRBV28 combines with J gene TRBJ2-7; the D gene could be TRBD1 or TRBD2 (6 bases each). Germline V gene sequence: CDR1 MDHEN, CDR2 SYDVKM. V was clipped by 10 bases and J by 3 bases, with 19 bases between them. This CDR3 spans 14 amino acids.

This clonotype turned up a few times. The CDR3: CASSEPRGGQETQYF. In DNA, the CDR3 is TGTGCCAGCAGTGAGCCCAGAGGGGGCCAAGAGACCCAGTACTTC. The chain has TRBV25-1 and TRBJ2-5; possible D gene TRBD1, 6 bases. V was clipped by 3 bases and J by 1 base, with 12 bases between them. The CDR3 has 15 amino acids. Per the germline V gene, CDR1 is MGHDK and CDR2 is SYGVNS.